Shown below are 27 T cell receptor beta chains from a single sample sequenced in a study of OX40 agonist ivuxolimab in advanced cancers. Receptor amplification or capture employed the immunoSEQ multiplex PCR assay. Entries here come from immuneACCESS through TCRdb and include only in-frame sequences with V and J called. Some clones fail to appear in such tables; in the studies checked, an unresolved V gene covers under half of the shortfall, and the cause of the remainder is unknown. This sample gives tens of thousands of clones in total; 65% to 85% of them show up just once. The ten largest clones add up to roughly 18% of the sample. The material sequenced was CD4+ or CD8+ T cells sorted from blood, taken in a trial of the OX40 agonist ivuxolimab. The receptors come from an adult with an advanced solid tumor such as melanoma, head and neck, liver or kidney cancer.

The rearrangement links TRBV14 to TRBJ2-5; D is tentatively TRBD1 or TRBD2 (6 bases each). The germline V and J ends were trimmed by 4 bases and 5 bases, with 11 bases remaining between them. CDR3 length: 13 residues. Germline V lookup: CDR1 SGHDN, CDR2 FVKESK. CDR3 protein: CASSRGAGETQYF. The CDR3 DNA reads as TGTGCCAGCAGCCGGGGGGCCGGGGAGACCCAGTACTTC.

This sequence joins TRBV9 and TRBJ2-1; 7 bases line up with TRBD2. In germline, CDR1 is SGDLS, CDR2 YYNGEE. This CDR3 has 15 residues. V shed 4 bases and J 10 bases; nucleotides not matched to a gene: 14. For the CDR3, the DNA is TGTGCCAGCAGCCCCCACCAACTGCCGGGAGGCGAGCAGTTCTTC. It codes for CASSPHQLPGGEQFF.

The CDR3 sequence is CASSSRDNYNEQFF. Here the CDR3 DNA reads TGTGCCAGCAGCTCCCGGGACAATTACAATGAGCAGTTCTTC. This chain joins TRBV7-9 and TRBJ2-1; D may be TRBD1 (6 bases). The V gene lost 4 bases and the J gene lost 4 bases, with 11 bases spanning the gap. CDR3 length equals 14 residues. In germline, CDR1 is SEHNR, CDR2 FQNEAQ (reference sequence).

The J gene is TRBJ2-7, the V gene TRBV5-1, with 15 bases fitting TRBD2. Germline CDR1 reads SGHRS; CDR2 reads YFSETQ. The length of the CDR3 is 19 residues. V lost 4 bases and J lost 2; bases outside the gene matches: 13. For the CDR3, the DNA is TGCGCCAGCAGCCCTTCCGGGACTAGCGGGAGGATCCAGACCTACGAGCAGTACTTC. Translation gives CASSPSGTSGRIQTYEQYF.

The J gene is TRBJ1-1, the V gene TRBV9; no definite D call. The CDR3 has 15 amino acids. Trimming pared 0 bases from V and 1 base from J, leaving 10 bases between. Per germline, CDR1 SGDLS and CDR2 YYNGEE. The CDR3 DNA sequence: TGTGCCAGCAGCGTAGGCGGCAGGCCGAACACTGAAGCTTTCTTT. Its translation: CASSVGGRPNTEAFF.

The chain combines TRBV9 with TRBJ2-2; TRBD1 agrees at 8 bases. The CDR3 runs 15 residues. The germline V gene encodes CDR1 SGDLS and CDR2 YYNGEE. Trimming at V came to 0 bases and at J to 6 bases, leaving 4 bases not matched to a gene. The chain's CDR3 is CASSVGGQGSGELFF. DNA for the CDR3: TGTGCCAGCAGCGTAGGTGGACAGGGTTCCGGGGAGCTGTTTTTT.

V is TRBV7-3 and J is TRBJ2-2; D remains unclear. Germline V gene lookup returns CDR1 SGHTA and CDR2 FQGTGA. V was shortened by 0 bases and J by 6 bases, with 5 bases between the two germline ends. The CDR3 covers 13 residues. The CDR3 nucleotides read TGTGCCAGCAGCTTAACGGGATCCGGGGAGCTGTTTTTT. This codes for CASSLTGSGELFF.

The rearrangement links TRBV7-2 to TRBJ2-7; TRBD2 matches 13 bases. CDR1 is SGHTA and CDR2 is FQGNSA in the germline V gene. The V gene end was trimmed by 3 bases and the J gene end by 3 bases; junction bases not matched to a gene: 11. This CDR3 is 18 amino acids long. The CDR3, as DNA: TGTGCCAGCAGCTTGAAAAATATAGGACTAGCGGGAGTCTACGAGCAGTACTTC. Translated: CASSLKNIGLAGVYEQYF.

The chain carries TRBV7-3 and TRBJ2-1; 9 positions agree with TRBD2. The ends lost 3 bases at V and 3 bases at J; junction bases unmatched: 6. Germline values: CDR1 SGHTA, CDR2 FQGTGA. The CDR3 consists of 16 residues. The CDR3 region is CASSFTGTSIYNEQFF. Here the CDR3 DNA reads TGTGCCAGCAGCTTTACCGGGACTAGCATCTACAATGAGCAGTTCTTC.

This chain connects TRBV25-1 to TRBJ2-6; 7 nucleotides line up with TRBD2. With 0 bases clipped from V and 4 bases from J, the junction kept 3 bases outside the gene matches. Germline values: CDR1 MGHDK, CDR2 SYGVNS. The CDR3 consists of 16 residues. CDR3 region: CASSEYGGIGANVLTF. The CDR3 DNA follows: TGTGCCAGCAGTGAATACGGGGGGATCGGGGCCAACGTCCTGACTTTC.

This clone has only a few counts. The rearrangement uses TRBV14 and TRBJ2-7; no clear D gene. The CDR3 sequence is 16 residues long. The germline CDR1 and CDR2 sequences are SGHDN and FVKESK. V was cut by 0 bases and J by 2 bases, with 14 bases left in between. The CDR3 is CASSQEGRLGPYEQYF. The CDR3 DNA reads as TGTGCCAGCAGCCAAGAAGGCCGACTTGGGCCCTACGAGCAGTACTTC.

This clone has only a few counts. The chain links TRBV6-5 to TRBJ1-2; tentatively, D is TRBD1 (5 bases). The V gene's germline CDR1 is MNHEY and CDR2 SVGAGI. This CDR3 is 15 amino acids long. Trimming cost V 7 bases and J 3 bases, with 18 bases left between them. The CDR3 is CASTGLRGVDYGYTF. The CDR3 coding sequence is TGTGCCAGCACTGGTCTTCGGGGGGTGGACTATGGCTACACCTTC.

The CDR3 DNA reads TGTGCCAGCAGCCCGACCGGGACAGCCATATTAGGGGAGCTGTTTTTT. This codes for CASSPTGTAILGELFF. This chain joins TRBV9 and TRBJ2-2; TRBD1 matches at 7 bases. There are 16 residues in the CDR3. Trimming at V came to 4 bases and at J to 8 bases, leaving 14 bases not matched to a gene. Germline CDR1 SGDLS, CDR2 YYNGEE.

The chain employs TRBV4-2 and TRBJ2-7, with a weak D call TRBD2 (6 bases). This CDR3 comprises 15 residues. CDR1 and CDR2 (germline): LGHNA, YNFKEQ. V gave up 0 bases and J gave up 3 bases, with 12 bases separating them. The CDR3 sequence: CASSQEAGLNYEQYF. The CDR3 bases are TGTGCCAGCAGCCAAGAGGCGGGACTCAACTACGAGCAGTACTTC.

The chain is built from TRBV19 and TRBJ2-7; TRBD1 matches at 8 bases. Germline loops: CDR1 LNHDA, CDR2 SQIVND (reference sequence). V shed 1 base and J 0 bases; nucleotides not matched to a gene: 8. The CDR3 spans 17 residues. CDR3 coding DNA: TGTGCCAGTAGTATAGGCCCCAGGGGGCTCAGCTCCTACGAGCAGTACTTC. It is translated as CASSIGPRGLSSYEQYF.

The chain couples TRBV28 to TRBJ1-4; possible D gene TRBD1, 6 bases. V was clipped by 4 bases and J by 7 bases, with 19 bases between them. There are 16 residues in the CDR3. Germline V gene sequence: CDR1 MDHEN, CDR2 SYDVKM. CDR3 sequence: CASSSPRGLVGEKLFF. In DNA form, the CDR3 reads TGTGCCAGCAGTTCCCCCAGGGGCCTTGTTGGTGAAAAACTGTTTTTT.

In its sample, this clone was seen once. This sequence joins TRBV29-1 and TRBJ1-1; maybe TRBD1 (5 bases). The CDR3 loop spans 11 amino acids. Germline V gives CDR1 SQVTM, CDR2 ANQGSEA. The V and J ends lost 8 bases and 6 bases respectively, with 13 bases between them. As DNA, the CDR3 is TGCAGCACAAGGGGCCTCGCTGAAGCTTTCTTT. The encoded protein is CSTRGLAEAFF.

V is TRBV6-6 and J is TRBJ1-4; TRBD1 is a possible D gene (6 bases). The V end lost 2 bases, the J end lost 6 bases, and 10 bases lay between the germline ends. Looked up from germline, CDR1 is MNHNY and CDR2 is SVGAGI (reference sequence). CDR3 length equals 14 residues. Here the CDR3 reads CASSYKGGHEKLFF. The CDR3 region has the DNA TGTGCCAGCAGTTACAAGGGGGGCCATGAAAAACTGTTTTTT.

This chain joins TRBV6-1 and TRBJ2-1; TRBD2 aligns across 9 bases. With V trimmed by 5 bases and J by 5 bases, 1 base remained unmatched. This CDR3 is built from 13 residues. Germline V gene lookup returns CDR1 MNHNS and CDR2 SASEGT. The CDR3 here is CASSSGGNNEQFF. The CDR3 nucleotides are TGTGCCAGCAGTAGCGGGGGGAACAATGAGCAGTTCTTC.

The rearrangement joins TRBV2 to TRBJ2-6, with D possibly matching TRBD2 (6 bases). Germline-derived CDR1 and CDR2 are SNHLY and FYNNEI. V lost 6 bases to trimming and J lost 0 bases, with 18 bases between them. The CDR3 is 18 residues long. For the CDR3, the DNA is TGTGCCAGCAGACTCATAGCGGAGATCGACTCTGGGGCCAACGTCCTGACTTTC. As protein: CASRLIAEIDSGANVLTF.

The V and J genes are TRBV27 and TRBJ1-2, with TRBD1 identical over 8 bases. V shed 3 bases and J 4 bases; nucleotides not matched to a gene: 4. From germline, CDR1 is MNHEY and CDR2 SMNVEV (reference sequence). There are 14 residues in the CDR3. CDR3 coding DNA: TGTGCCAGCAGTTTTAGGGGACAGGCCTATGGCTACACCTTC. This gives the protein CASSFRGQAYGYTF.

The V call is TRBV6-6, the J call TRBJ1-4; a possible D gene is TRBD1 (5 bases). The CDR3 runs to 14 residues. Germline CDR1 and CDR2: MNHNY and SVGAGI (reference sequence). The V end lost 4 bases, the J end lost 0 bases, and 6 bases lay between the germline ends. CDR3 sequence: CASSWTPTNEKLFF. In DNA form, the CDR3 reads TGTGCCAGCAGTTGGACACCAACTAATGAAAAACTGTTTTTT.

This sequence joins TRBV7-6 and TRBJ1-5; TRBD1 might be the D (5 bases). Germline CDR1 SGHVS, CDR2 FNYEAQ. The V end was cut by 5 bases, the J end by 3 bases, with 8 bases between. The length of the CDR3 is 13 residues. The CDR3 DNA reads TGTGCCAGCAGCAGGGACTTCAATCAGCCCCAGCATTTT. Its protein product is CASSRDFNQPQHF.

This clone appeared once. The chain joins TRBV9 to TRBJ2-3, with unresolved D. V gave up 0 bases and J gave up 5 bases, with 13 bases separating them. Looked up from germline, CDR1 is SGDLS and CDR2 is YYNGEE. The CDR3 consists of 15 residues. The CDR3 here is CASSVEGNSGDTQYF. Written as DNA, the CDR3 is TGTGCCAGCAGCGTAGAGGGAAACTCTGGAGATACGCAGTATTTT.

DNA for the CDR3: TGTGCCAGCAGCCTACAGGCAGATCTTTCCTACGAGCAGTACTTC. Translation gives CASSLQADLSYEQYF. This rearrangement joins TRBV11-2 to TRBJ2-7; perhaps TRBD1 as D (5 bases). The CDR3 loop spans 15 amino acids. Trimming removed 5 bases at V and 1 base at J, with 15 bases between. Germline V CDR1 and CDR2: SGHAT, FQNNGV.

The rearrangement uses TRBV5-1 and TRBJ2-3; weak D call: TRBD1 (6 bases). V was trimmed by 0 bases and J by 3 bases, leaving 11 bases between them. Germline V gives CDR1 SGHRS, CDR2 YFSETQ. The CDR3 sequence is 15 residues long. CDR3 sequence (DNA): TGCGCCAGCAGCTTGGAGACAGGCGTGACAGATACGCAGTATTTT. This translates into CASSLETGVTDTQYF.

The chain carries TRBV27 and TRBJ2-7, with 10 bases matching TRBD2. The germline V gene has CDR1 MNHEY and CDR2 SMNVEV (reference sequence). CDR3 length: 15 amino acids. The junction had 4 bases not matched to a gene; V was cut back by 3 bases and J by 2 bases. In DNA, the CDR3 is TGTGCCAGCAGTTTTGGACTAGCGGAGACCTACGAGCAGTACTTC. Translated: CASSFGLAETYEQYF.